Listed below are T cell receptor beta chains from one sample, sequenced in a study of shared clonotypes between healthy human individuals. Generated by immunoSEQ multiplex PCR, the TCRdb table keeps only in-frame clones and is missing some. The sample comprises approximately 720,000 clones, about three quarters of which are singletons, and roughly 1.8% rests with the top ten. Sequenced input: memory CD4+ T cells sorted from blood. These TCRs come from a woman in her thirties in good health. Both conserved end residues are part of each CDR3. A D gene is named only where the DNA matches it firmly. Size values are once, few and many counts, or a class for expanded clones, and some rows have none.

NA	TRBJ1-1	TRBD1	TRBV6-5	TGTGCCAGCTACAGGGGAAACACTGAAGCTTTCTTT	CASYRGNTEAFF
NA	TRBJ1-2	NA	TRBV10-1	TGCGCCAGCAGTCCCAAAAGGATCGGCGGCTACACCTTC	CASSPKRIGGYTF
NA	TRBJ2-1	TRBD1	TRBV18	TGTGCCAGCTCACCGGGACAGGGAACTTACAATGAGCAGTTCTTC	CASSPGQGTYNEQFF
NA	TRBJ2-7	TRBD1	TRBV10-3	TGTGCCATCAGTGAAAGACAGGGGCACGAGCAGTACTTC	CAISERQGHEQYF
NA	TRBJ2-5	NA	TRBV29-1	TGCAGCGTTGAATCAGGGAGTGAGACCCAGTACTTC	CSVESGSETQYF
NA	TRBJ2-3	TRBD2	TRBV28	TGTGCCGGGGGTAGCGGGACTACAGATACGCAGTATTTT	CAGGSGTTDTQYF
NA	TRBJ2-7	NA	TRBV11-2	TGTGCCAGCAGCACGGGACGAAGCGAGCAGTACTTC	CASSTGRSEQYF
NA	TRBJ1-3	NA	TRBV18	TGTGCCAGCTCACCACCGGGACGGAACTCTGGAAACACCATATATTTT	CASSPPGRNSGNTIYF
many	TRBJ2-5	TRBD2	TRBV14	TGTGCCAGCAGCTTGGCGGGAGCGGAGACCCAGTACTTC	CASSLAGAETQYF
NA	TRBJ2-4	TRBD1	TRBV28	TGTGCCAGCAGTGTCCCCCGGGACAGAAAACAGTACTTC	CASSVPRDRKQYF
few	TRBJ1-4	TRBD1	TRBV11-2	TGTGCCAGCAGCTTAGCCCCGACAGGGAACAATGAAAAACTGTTTTTT	CASSLAPTGNNEKLFF
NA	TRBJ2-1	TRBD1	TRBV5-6	TGTGCCAGCAGCTCCGCCAGGACAGGGGACAATGAGCAGTTCTTC	CASSSARTGDNEQFF
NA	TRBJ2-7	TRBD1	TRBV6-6	TGTGCCAGCAGAGGGGGACAGACCTTCTCCTACGAGCAGTACTTC	CASRGGQTFSYEQYF
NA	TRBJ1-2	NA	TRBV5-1	TGCGCCAGCACCCCGGGAGGATCTAACTATGGCTACACCTTC	CASTPGGSNYGYTF
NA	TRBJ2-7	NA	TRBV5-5	TGTGCCAGCAGCACCCTGGGACGGTACTCCTACGAGCAGTACTTC	CASSTLGRYSYEQYF
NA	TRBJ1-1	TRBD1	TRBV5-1	TGCGCCAGCAGTTCCGGGACAGAGTACACTGAAGCTTTCTTT	CASSSGTEYTEAFF
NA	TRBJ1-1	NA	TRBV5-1	TGCGCCAGCAGTCCGGGGGACGCAGGGATGAACACTGAAGCTTTCTTT	CASSPGDAGMNTEAFF
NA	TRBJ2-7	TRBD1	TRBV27	TGTGCCAGCAGTTTAATGGGACAGGGCTCCTACGAGCAGTACTTC	CASSLMGQGSYEQYF
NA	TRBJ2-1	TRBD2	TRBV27	TGTGCCAGCAGTTTTGGGGCGGGAGATCGGAATGAGCAGTTCTTC	CASSFGAGDRNEQFF
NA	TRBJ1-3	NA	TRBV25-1	TGTGCCAGCGGATTTGGAAACACCATATATTTT	CASGFGNTIYF